The 31 T cell receptor beta chains listed next were all sequenced from one sample in a study of blood T cells in healthy people across ages. A second PCR of roughly 7 to 11 cycles used a sample-barcoded 5' primer and a J-beta primer mix. TCRdb reprocessed the 5' RACE reads via MiXCR and lists one record per CDR3 protein. The sample includes over 1,300,000 distinct CDR3 sequences, approximately 59% seen only once; the top ten take approximately 7%. The sequencing sample was made of blood. The receptors here all came from a man in his late teens or twenties in good health.

The V gene is TRBV4-1, the J gene TRBJ1-3; the D gene is possibly TRBD1 (5 bases). In germline, CDR1 is MGHRA, CDR2 YSYEKL. V was cut by 1 base and J by 2 bases, with 12 bases left in between. This CDR3 comprises 16 residues. CDR3 amino acids: CASSQGLGPPGNTIYF. The CDR3 nucleotides are TGCGCCAGCAGCCAAGGACTGGGGCCCCCTGGAAACACCATATATTTT.

The J gene is TRBJ2-3, the V gene TRBV7-9, with 12 bases aligning to TRBD2. Trimming cost V 2 bases and J 4 bases; bases outside gene matches: 10. The CDR3 consists of 18 residues. From germline, CDR1 is SEHNR and CDR2 FQNEAQ (reference sequence). The CDR3 region has the DNA TGTGCCAGCAGCTTATTGATACTAGCGGGAGGTAGTGCAGATACGCAGTATTTT. Translated: CASSLLILAGGSADTQYF. Complete variable domain (other parts from reference TRBV7-9 and TRBJ2-3): DTGVSQNPRHKITKRGQNVTFRCDPISEHNRLYWYRQTLGQGPEFLTYFQNEAQLEKSRLLSDRFSAERPKGSFSTLEIQRTEQGDSAMYLCASSLLILAGGSADTQYFGPGTRLTVL.

The J gene is TRBJ1-5, the V gene TRBV6-1; 9 bases match TRBD1. The J segment lost 9 bases and the V segment lost 4 bases, leaving 7 bases of the junction unmatched. The CDR3 loop spans 14 amino acids. Germline CDR1 MNHNS, CDR2 SASEGT. The CDR3 spells CASSAGTGTRPQHF. CDR3 nucleotides: TGTGCCAGCAGTGCAGGGACAGGGACTAGGCCCCAGCATTTT.

This chain uses TRBV12-3 or TRBV12-4 with TRBJ2-1; D is perhaps TRBD1 (7 bases). Deletions cut 6 bases from V and 8 bases from J, with 20 bases between. The CDR3 sequence is 15 residues long. CDR3 residues: CASSPLRRGRDEQFF. CDR3 coding DNA: TGTGCCAGCAGCCCCCTCCGGAGGGGGCGGGATGAGCAGTTCTTC.

The chain is built from TRBV30 and TRBJ2-1; 11 positions agree with TRBD2. J gave up 8 bases and V 4 bases, and 7 bases lay outside the gene matches. The CDR3 has 14 residues. Germline V gene data show CDR1 as GTSNPN and CDR2 as SVGIG (reference sequence). CDR3 in DNA: TGTGCCTGGACTCTAGCGGGAGGCGTCTATGAGCAGTTCTTC. Translating gives CAWTLAGGVYEQFF.

The rearrangement uses TRBV7-9 and TRBJ2-3; D is perhaps TRBD2 (6 bases). Germline V gene data show CDR1 as SEHNR and CDR2 as FQNEAQ (reference sequence). The V gene lost 7 bases and the J gene lost 0 bases, with 14 bases spanning the gap. The CDR3 is 15 amino acids. The CDR3 region is CASTPSAGSTDTQYF. The DNA of the CDR3 is TGTGCCAGCACCCCATCGGCGGGGAGCACAGATACGCAGTATTTT. The full variable domain, completed using reference TRBV7-9 and TRBJ2-3, is DTGVSQNPRHKITKRGQNVTFRCDPISEHNRLYWYRQTLGQGPEFLTYFQNEAQLEKSRLLSDRFSAERPKGSFSTLEIQRTEQGDSAMYLCASTPSAGSTDTQYFGPGTRLTVL.

This clonotype was observed a few times. The chain joins TRBV20-1 to TRBJ2-7; the match to TRBD2 covers 9 bases. The end of the DNA is better explained by TRBJ2-5, so the J call may be wrong. CDR1 is DFQATT, CDR2 SNEGSKA, per germline (reference sequence). This CDR3 contains 15 residues. The CDR3: CSARLWASGKETQYF. Here the CDR3 DNA reads TGCAGTGCTAGGCTTTGGGCTAGCGGGAAAGAGACCCAGTACTTC.

This chain connects TRBV29-1 to TRBJ2-5; TRBD1 is a possible D gene (6 bases). This CDR3 is 16 amino acids long. The germline V gene has CDR1 SQVTM and CDR2 ANQGSEA. Trimming left V 1 base short and J 3 bases short, with 18 bases between. The CDR3 region has the DNA TGCAGCGTTGAAGGTGGCTTAGGAACAGGGAAAGAGACCCAGTACTTC. Translating gives CSVEGGLGTGKETQYF.

The chain links TRBV5-1 to TRBJ2-2; tentatively, D is TRBD1 (5 bases). Germline V gene sequence: CDR1 SGHRS, CDR2 YFSETQ. This CDR3 contains 15 residues. V was cut by 3 bases and J by 0 bases, with 9 bases left in between. The chain's CDR3 is CASSYTGTNTGELFF. The CDR3 coding sequence is TGCGCCAGCAGCTACACAGGAACGAACACCGGGGAGCTGTTTTTT. Full variable domain (missing parts from reference TRBV5-1 and TRBJ2-2): KAGVTQTPRYLIKTRGQQVTLSCSPISGHRSVSWYQQTPGQGLQFLFEYFSETQRNKGNFPGRFSGRQFSNSRSEMNVSTLELGDSALYLCASSYTGTNTGELFFGEGSRLTVL.

This clonotype was picked up a small number of times. This chain joins TRBV7-2 and TRBJ1-2; D is ambiguous. The V end lost 4 bases, the J end lost 0 bases, and 9 bases lay between the germline ends. CDR1 is SGHTA and CDR2 is FQGNSA in the germline V gene. CDR3 size: 14 residues. Here the CDR3 DNA reads TGTGCCAGCAGCTCCCAGGCCTCTAACTATGGCTACACCTTC. Protein product: CASSSQASNYGYTF.

This clonotype showed up just once. This chain uses TRBV5-1 with TRBJ2-5; either TRBD1 or TRBD2 may fit D (5 bases each). V was trimmed by 1 base and J by 1 base, leaving 11 bases between them. The CDR3 loop spans 15 amino acids. Germline V lookup: CDR1 SGHRS, CDR2 YFSETQ. The CDR3 here is CASSLNSGGQETQYF. In nucleotides, the CDR3 is TGCGCCAGCAGCTTGAACAGTGGGGGCCAAGAGACCCAGTACTTC. Variable domain in full (rest from reference TRBV5-1 and TRBJ2-5): KAGVTQTPRYLIKTRGQQVTLSCSPISGHRSVSWYQQTPGQGLQFLFEYFSETQRNKGNFPGRFSGRQFSNSRSEMNVSTLELGDSALYLCASSLNSGGQETQYFGPGTRLLVL.

V gene TRBV20-1 combines with J gene TRBJ2-1; D possibly corresponds to TRBD2 (5 bases). V was clipped by 0 bases and J by 0 bases, with 15 bases between them. CDR1 DFQATT and CDR2 SNEGSKA come from the germline V gene (reference sequence). The CDR3 runs to 17 residues. DNA for the CDR3: TGCAGTGCTAGAGATCGGAGCGGTATGGGCTCCTACAATGAGCAGTTCTTC. It specifies CSARDRSGMGSYNEQFF.

The gene calls are TRBV10-2 and TRBJ1-2; unclear D gene. The CDR3 contains 13 residues. The germline CDR1 and CDR2 sequences are WSHSY and SAAADI. V was clipped by 3 bases and J by 5 bases, with 10 bases between them. In nucleotides, the CDR3 is TGCGCCAGCAGTGAATCACCCGAATATGGCTACACCTTC. Its translation is CASSESPEYGYTF.

Ten or more counts support this clonotype. A read error may produce the germline difference seen at one junction end. V gene TRBV5-1 combines with J gene TRBJ2-5; no firm D call. The CDR3 extends over 11 amino acids. CDR1 is SGHRS, CDR2 YFSETQ, per germline. In nucleotides, the CDR3 is TGTGCCAGCAGTTTATTAGAGACCCAGTACTTC. This encodes CASSLLETQYF.

The chain recombines TRBV30 with TRBJ2-3, with TRBD1 as a possible D gene (6 bases). Deletions cut 0 bases from V and 5 bases from J, with 18 bases between. CDR3 length: 16 amino acids. Per germline, CDR1 GTSNPN and CDR2 SVGIG (reference sequence). The CDR3 nucleotides are TGTGCCTGGAGTGTAGGGGCGGCGGTAGGGGGAGATACGCAGTATTTT. This sequence encodes CAWSVGAAVGGDTQYF.

This chain connects TRBV24-1 to TRBJ2-3; TRBD1 matches at 8 bases. This CDR3 has 18 amino acids. Germline V gene lookup returns CDR1 KGHDR and CDR2 SFDVKD. J was trimmed by 7 bases and V by 4 bases; bases with no gene match: 18. CDR3 bases: TGTGCCACCAGTGACCAGCGGACAGGGACCGGGGAGCGATATACGCAGTATTTT. This translates into CATSDQRTGTGERYTQYF.

This clonotype was detected only a few times. V is TRBV5-1 and J is TRBJ2-5; no firm D call. Germline loops: CDR1 SGHRS, CDR2 YFSETQ. Trimming removed 4 bases from V and 2 bases from J, with 9 bases in between. This CDR3 contains 13 residues. The CDR3 sequence: CASSPRIQETQYF. CDR3 bases: TGCGCCAGCAGCCCTCGGATTCAAGAGACCCAGTACTTC.

This chain links TRBV6-6 with TRBJ2-7, with 7 positions matching TRBD2. J was trimmed by 4 bases and V by 8 bases; bases with no gene match: 14. From germline, CDR1 is MNHNY and CDR2 SVGAGI (reference sequence). The CDR3 runs 15 residues. CDR3 amino acids: CASSGAGFSGYEQYF. CDR3 DNA sequence: TGTGCCAGCTCAGGAGCGGGGTTTAGTGGGTACGAGCAGTACTTC.

V gene TRBV3-1 combines with J gene TRBJ2-5, with D uncertain. Germline values: CDR1 LGHDT, CDR2 YNNKEL (reference sequence). There are 14 residues in the CDR3. V gave up 4 bases and J gave up 5 bases, with 14 bases separating them. In nucleotides, the CDR3 is TGTGCCAGCAGCCGCGGAAGAGGCACTGAGACCCAGTACTTC. Encoded protein: CASSRGRGTETQYF.

The rearrangement uses TRBV6-2 or TRBV6-3 and TRBJ2-7; D uncertain. Per germline, CDR1 MNHEY and CDR2 SVGEGT. The CDR3 totals 14 residues. V was pared by 7 bases and J by 3 bases, with 16 bases between. For the CDR3, the DNA is TGTGCCAGCACCACATCAGGACGGAACTACGAGCAGTACTTC. Translating it yields CASTTSGRNYEQYF.

The V and J genes are TRBV5-1 and TRBJ2-4; 12 bases fit TRBD2. V shed 0 bases, J shed 13 bases, and the junction held 17 bases outside the gene matches. The CDR3 is made up of 18 amino acids. In germline, CDR1 is SGHRS, CDR2 YFSETQ. The DNA of the CDR3 is TGCGCCAGCAGCTTGGGACTAGCGGGAGATTTCCTACTGGGTGAGCAGTACTTC. It yields the protein CASSLGLAGDFLLGEQYF. Variable domain in full (rest from reference TRBV5-1 and TRBJ2-4): KAGVTQTPRYLIKTRGQQVTLSCSPISGHRSVSWYQQTPGQGLQFLFEYFSETQRNKGNFPGRFSGRQFSNSRSEMNVSTLELGDSALYLCASSLGLAGDFLLGEQYFGAGTRLSVL.

The chain combines TRBV4-1 with TRBJ1-2; D perhaps matches TRBD1 (5 bases). Germline assignment: CDR1 MGHRA and CDR2 YSYEKL. There are 14 residues in the CDR3. V dropped 2 bases and J dropped 4 bases, with 11 bases sitting between them. Written as DNA, the CDR3 is TGCGCCAGCAGCCAACCCGGGACGGTCTATGGCTACACCTTC. Encoded protein: CASSQPGTVYGYTF.

This chain connects TRBV6-5 to TRBJ2-5; TRBD2 matches 10 bases. CDR3 size: 16 residues. The ends lost 0 bases at V and 4 bases at J; junction bases unmatched: 5. CDR1 is MNHEY, CDR2 SVGAGI, per germline. Here the CDR3 reads CASSYSSGGRLETQYF. The CDR3 nucleotides read TGTGCCAGCAGTTACTCTAGCGGGGGGCGGTTAGAGACCCAGTACTTC.

The chain couples TRBV7-6 to TRBJ2-1; 9 bases match TRBD1. In germline, CDR1 is SGHVS, CDR2 FNYEAQ. V lost 5 bases, J lost 4 bases, and 12 bases stayed unmatched. The CDR3 length is 17 residues. The CDR3 region is CASSPSAGTGPYNEQFF. The CDR3, as DNA: TGTGCCAGCAGCCCGTCCGCCGGGACAGGGCCTTACAATGAGCAGTTCTTC.

The chain joins TRBV6-6 to TRBJ2-2; TRBD2 agrees at 8 bases. The CDR3 consists of 14 residues. Germline-derived CDR1 and CDR2 are MNHNY and SVGAGI (reference sequence). Trimming at V came to 8 bases and at J to 4 bases, leaving 6 bases not matched to a gene. The CDR3 DNA reads TGTGCCAGCGGAGTAGCGGGGACCACCGGGGAGCTGTTTTTT. Its protein is CASGVAGTTGELFF.

This clonotype has more than one count but fewer than ten. The chain uses TRBV2 and TRBJ2-7; 8 nucleotides match TRBD1. The CDR3 has 15 residues. Germline-derived CDR1 and CDR2 are SNHLY and FYNNEI. J lost 1 base, V lost 6 bases, and 8 bases had no gene match. CDR3 bases: TGTGCCAGCAGGCGACAGGGGATGGGATCCTACGAGCAGTACTTC. Protein: CASRRQGMGSYEQYF.

This clonotype was observed a handful of times. The gene calls are TRBV29-1 and TRBJ2-7; 10 nucleotides agree with TRBD2. This CDR3 spans 13 amino acids. Germline values: CDR1 SQVTM, CDR2 ANQGSEA. Unmatched junction bases numbered 7, after V lost 4 bases and J lost 7 bases. The CDR3 reads CSVAPSGSGEQYF. As DNA, the CDR3 is TGCAGCGTTGCCCCTAGCGGGAGTGGGGAGCAGTACTTC.

This clonotype has a single count. This sequence joins TRBV4-1 and TRBJ2-1; TRBD1 matches 9 bases. The germline V gene has CDR1 MGHRA and CDR2 YSYEKL. This CDR3 is 16 amino acids long. V lost 4 bases and J lost 8; bases outside the gene matches: 12. As DNA, the CDR3 is TGCGCCAGCAGCCGGTCGGACAGGGGAGATAGGGATGAGCAGTTCTTC. It specifies CASSRSDRGDRDEQFF.

The V and J genes are TRBV20-1 and TRBJ2-1; D gene unclear. The CDR3 is made up of 16 amino acids. V was shortened by 6 bases and J by 3 bases, with 21 bases between the two germline ends. Germline CDR1 and CDR2: DFQATT and SNEGSKA (reference sequence). The CDR3, as DNA: TGCAGTGCCACCAGTCCAAGGAGCTTAAGCTACAATGAGCAGTTCTTC. Translation gives CSATSPRSLSYNEQFF.

The chain joins TRBV29-1 to TRBJ1-4; 10 bases are a match to TRBD1. After removal of 4 bases from V and 5 bases from J, the junction contained 1 base not matched to a gene. The CDR3 is made up of 13 amino acids. Germline V gives CDR1 SQVTM, CDR2 ANQGSEA. The CDR3 bases are TGCAGCGTTGTGGGACAGGGGAATGAAAAACTGTTTTTT. Its translation is CSVVGQGNEKLFF. Full variable domain (outside the CDR3, taken from reference TRBV29-1 and TRBJ1-4): SAVISQKPSRDICQRGTSLTIQCQVDSQVTMMFWYRQQPGQSLTLIATANQGSEATYESGFVIDKFPISRPNLTFSTLTVSNMSPEDSSIYLCSVVGQGNEKLFFGSGTQLSVL.

The chain links TRBV28 to TRBJ2-3; 8 bases align to TRBD2. Trimming at V came to 6 bases and at J to 0 bases, leaving 5 bases not matched to a gene. The CDR3 has 15 amino acids. CDR1 is MDHEN, CDR2 SYDVKM, per germline. CDR3 sequence reads: CASSHGTRSTDTQYF. The CDR3 coding sequence is TGTGCCAGCAGCCACGGGACTAGGAGCACAGATACGCAGTATTTT.